Below, 10 T cell receptor beta chains from the same sample are listed, as sequenced in a study of T cell repertoires in cytomegalovirus infection. TCRdb analysed the reads with MiXCR anew, one entry per CDR3 protein. Of fewer than 550,000 distinct CDR3 sequences listed, approximately 30% are singletons. Sequenced input: PBMCs. The receptors shown here come from a human donor in good health (CMV status not recorded). Some clones in this sample may be carry-over from other donors' samples.

V gene TRBV28 combines with J gene TRBJ1-6; D gene ambiguous. Germline V lookup: CDR1 MDHEN, CDR2 SYDVKM. CDR3 size: 15 residues. The V end lost 10 bases, the J end lost 0 bases, and 13 bases lay between the germline ends. CDR3 residues: CANIGMSSYNSPLHF. CDR3 DNA: TGTGCCAACATTGGAATGAGCTCCTATAATTCACCCCTCCACTTT.

This clonotype was detected only a few times. The chain couples TRBV7-9 to TRBJ2-1; 8 positions match TRBD1. Germline V lookup: CDR1 SEHNR, CDR2 FQNEAQ (reference sequence). The CDR3 has 15 residues. V shed 5 bases, J shed 5 bases, and the junction held 8 bases outside the gene matches. Here the CDR3 DNA reads TGTGCCAGCAGCCCCCCGCTGACAGGGGACAATGAGCAGTTCTTC. Residues: CASSPPLTGDNEQFF.

The gene calls are TRBV12-3 or TRBV12-4 and TRBJ1-2; no clear D gene. This CDR3 contains 12 residues. With 1 base removed from V and 7 bases from J, the gap between germline ends came to 7 bases. CDR3 loop: CASSLGGFGYTF. CDR3 in DNA: TGTGCCAGCAGTTTAGGAGGGTTTGGCTACACCTTC.

This clonotype has only a few counts. The genes are TRBV12-3 or TRBV12-4 and TRBJ2-7; D gene uncertain. The V and J ends lost 3 bases and 2 bases respectively, with 11 bases between them. There are 14 residues in the CDR3. The CDR3: CASSFGQLAYEQYF. The CDR3 nucleotides read TGTGCCAGCAGTTTTGGGCAGTTAGCCTACGAGCAGTACTTC.

This clonotype was seen a handful of times. The chain is built from TRBV7-8 and TRBJ2-2; perhaps TRBD1 as D (6 bases). Trimming cost V 4 bases and J 5 bases, with 23 bases left between them. The V gene's germline CDR1 is SGHVS and CDR2 FQNEAQ. The CDR3 sequence is 18 residues long. The CDR3: CASSSRSHTGTQTGELFF. The DNA for the CDR3 is TGTGCCAGCAGCTCCAGATCCCACACAGGGACCCAAACCGGGGAGCTGTTTTTT.

This clonotype was recorded at least ten times. The J gene is TRBJ2-7, the V gene TRBV4-1; 9 bases agree with TRBD1. The CDR3 contains 14 residues. The V gene's germline CDR1 is MGHRA and CDR2 YSYEKL. The V gene end was trimmed by 3 bases and the J gene end by 1 base; junction bases not matched to a gene: 1. CDR3 in DNA: TGCGCCAGCAGCCACGACAGGGGGTCCTACGAGCAGTACTTC. It yields the protein CASSHDRGSYEQYF.

A word on this clonotype: Since a much larger clone is just one base distant, this may be a read error. The CDR3 DNA sequence: TGTGCCAGCAGCGGGGGGCCGGGGAACTCCTACAATGAGCAGTTCTTC. Its protein product is CASSGGPGNSYNEQFF. The V gene is TRBV5-8, the J gene TRBJ2-1; D could derive from TRBD1 or TRBD2 (6 bases each). CDR1 and CDR2 (germline): SGHTS, YDEGEE. Trimming stripped 4 bases from V and 0 bases from J, with 14 bases between. CDR3 length equals 16 residues. The variable domain in full, completed from reference TRBV5-8 and TRBJ2-1, reads EAGVTQSPTHLIKTRGQQATLRCSPISGHTSVYWYQQALGLGLQFLLWYDEGEERNRGNFPPRFSGRQFPNYSSELNVNALELEDSALYLCASSGGPGNSYNEQFFGPGTRLTVL.

This clonotype was counted a few times. This chain's CDR3 is CATKDTTGLGRSNQPQHF. The CDR3 DNA is TGTGCCACCAAAGATACGACAGGGTTAGGTAGGAGCAATCAGCCCCAGCATTTT. The gene calls are TRBV24-1 and TRBJ1-5; 7 positions agree with TRBD1. Trimming took 8 bases from V and 1 from J; bases not matched to a gene: 16. The CDR3 loop spans 18 amino acids. The germline CDR1 and CDR2 sequences are KGHDR and SFDVKD.

This clonotype was seen ten or more times. This chain connects TRBV7-2 to TRBJ1-2, with 9 bases fitting TRBD1. The V and J ends lost 6 bases and 4 bases, in that order; junction bases with no gene match: 9. The germline V gene encodes CDR1 SGHTA and CDR2 FQGNSA. CDR3 size: 15 residues. CDR3 sequence reads: CASSRGDRELYGYTF. The CDR3 nucleotides are TGTGCCAGCAGTAGGGGGGACAGGGAGCTCTATGGCTACACCTTC.

This clonotype has only a few counts. CDR3: CASSLSGVHTEAFF. CDR3 nucleotides: TGTGCCAGCAGCTTATCAGGGGTACATACTGAAGCTTTCTTT. The chain recombines TRBV7-9 with TRBJ1-1; maybe TRBD1 (6 bases). Trimming removed 2 bases from V and 5 bases from J, with 12 bases in between. Germline lookup yields CDR1 SEHNR and CDR2 FQNEAQ (reference sequence). This CDR3 is 14 amino acids long.